This T cell receptor (beta chain) appears in the sequencing data of a study of spatial heterogeneity in lung cancer. Regarding the study as a whole: Tumors with more nonsynonymous mutations had more expanded intratumoral alpha and beta TCRs.

The time point: sample taken at primary tumor resection. Sequencing was performed on whole RNA extracted from tumor and nontumor lung tissue, or from frozen PBMC, and the material was left unsorted. One entry per CDR3 protein results from TCRdb running MiXCR on the 5' RACE reads. The table shows about 7,000 distinct CDR3 sequences, with around 14% occurring only once. This clonotype came up many times. What it recognizes is unknown. For a library built for alpha chains, this beta chain is a stray read; little rests on its size. The clonotype originates from a male donor with early-stage non-small cell lung cancer. Sample: lung tumor tissue, taken at surgery.

Here the CDR3 DNA reads TGCAGTGCTAGGGGGGATGAGCTAGCGGGAGTAGGGGAGACCCAGTACTTC. This gives the protein CSARGDELAGVGETQYF. The J gene is TRBJ2-5, the V gene TRBV20-1; 10 bases map to TRBD2. CDR1 is DFQATT, CDR2 SNEGSKA, per germline (reference sequence). With 3 bases clipped from V and 5 bases from J, the junction kept 15 bases outside the gene matches. The CDR3 runs to 17 residues.